The present entry profiles one T cell receptor beta chain with its context. Germline CDR1 and CDR2: SGHVS and FNYEAQ. V shed 4 bases and J shed 3 bases, with 12 bases lying between them. The CDR3 extends over 15 amino acids. The data derive from a study of T cell responses to AZD1222 COVID-19 vaccine. Sequenced by immunoSEQ multiplex PCR; TCRdb stores in-frame clones only, minus some. The data hold 150,000 or so clones, with around 90% observed a single time. This clonotype originated in an adult in good health. The chain carries TRBV7-6 and TRBJ2-2, with D maybe TRBD2 (5 bases). Sequencing was performed on peripheral blood, taken on day 0 of AZD1222 vaccination. The CDR3 DNA reads as TGTGCCAGCAGCTCCCGGACGGGATACACCGGGGAGCTGTTTTTT. This encodes CASSSRTGYTGELFF.